These 29 T cell receptor beta chains came from one sample sequenced in a study of blood T cell repertoires in COVID-19. TCRdb keeps only in-frame clones here, not all; method: immunoSEQ multiplex PCR. The sample holds some 300,000 clones, around nine tenths seen once. Specimen: peripheral blood. These receptors originate from a man aged 70 or older with acute or convalescent COVID-19.

V is TRBV7-2 and J is TRBJ2-1, with TRBD2 matching 10 bases. The CDR3 extends over 15 amino acids. V lost 1 base to trimming and J lost 7 bases; unmatched junction nucleotides: 4. CDR1 SGHTA and CDR2 FQGNSA come from the germline V gene. The CDR3 is CASSLEGLAANEQFF. The CDR3, as DNA: TGTGCCAGCAGCTTAGAAGGACTAGCGGCTAATGAGCAGTTCTTC.

CDR3 residues: CASSLQGGEETQYF. For the CDR3, the DNA is TGTGCCAGCAGCTTACAGGGAGGCGAAGAGACCCAGTACTTC. The chain joins TRBV7-9 to TRBJ2-5, with D possibly being TRBD2 (6 bases). Trimming removed 2 bases at V and 3 bases at J, with 10 bases between. Germline lookup yields CDR1 SEHNR and CDR2 FQNEAQ (reference sequence). There are 14 residues in the CDR3.

This clone occurred a few times. This chain links TRBV5-1 with TRBJ2-5, with TRBD2 matching 11 bases. This CDR3 has 14 amino acids. The germline V gene has CDR1 SGHRS and CDR2 YFSETQ. The V and J ends lost 4 bases and 2 bases, in that order; junction bases with no gene match: 1. The DNA for the CDR3 is TGCGCCAGCAGCACTAGCGGGGGACAAGAGACCCAGTACTTC. Protein: CASSTSGGQETQYF.

The chain combines TRBV14 with TRBJ2-1, with 8 bases aligning to TRBD2. This CDR3 region has 16 residues. V dropped 1 base and J dropped 4; count of bases not matched to a gene: 6. Germline V CDR1 and CDR2: SGHDN, FVKESK. The CDR3 loop is CASSQVVGGGYNEQFF. CDR3 DNA: TGTGCCAGCAGCCAAGTGGTCGGGGGGGGTTACAATGAGCAGTTCTTC. Variable domain in full (rest from reference TRBV14 and TRBJ2-1): EAGVTQFPSHSVIEKGQTVTLRCDPISGHDNLYWYRRVMGKEIKFLLHFVKESKQDESGMPNNRFLAERTGGTYSTLKVQPAELEDSGVYFCASSQVVGGGYNEQFFGPGTRLTVL.

The V call is TRBV5-5, the J call TRBJ2-7; 9 bases align to TRBD1. V shed 4 bases, J shed 0 bases, and the junction held 5 bases outside the gene matches. From germline, CDR1 is SGHKS and CDR2 YYEKEE (reference sequence). There are 15 residues in the CDR3. CDR3 sequence reads: CASSPGQGISYEQYF. The CDR3 bases are TGTGCCAGCAGCCCTGGACAGGGGATCTCCTACGAGCAGTACTTC. Combining the CDR3 with reference TRBV5-5 and TRBJ2-7 gives the whole variable domain DAGVTQSPTHLIKTRGQQVTLRCSPISGHKSVSWYQQVLGQGPQFIFQYYEKEERGRGNFPDRFSARQFPNYSSELNVNALLLGDSALYLCASSPGQGISYEQYFGPGTRLTVT.

The gene calls are TRBV29-1 and TRBJ2-3, with 10 bases that match TRBD1. Germline V gene lookup returns CDR1 SQVTM and CDR2 ANQGSEA. With 6 bases clipped from V and 1 base from J, the junction kept 4 bases outside the gene matches. This CDR3 has 14 amino acids. In DNA, the CDR3 is TGCAGCGTGACAGGGGGCGGGGGCACAGATACGCAGTATTTT. The encoded protein is CSVTGGGGTDTQYF.

CDR3 loop: CASSSQGFPNEKLFF. The CDR3 region has the DNA TGTGCCAGCAGCTCTCAGGGGTTCCCTAATGAAAAACTGTTTTTT. The chain uses TRBV5-5 and TRBJ1-4; D is possibly TRBD1 (6 bases). The CDR3 is 15 amino acids. The V and J ends lost 3 bases and 3 bases respectively, with 12 bases between them. The germline V gene has CDR1 SGHKS and CDR2 YYEKEE (reference sequence). The complete variable domain, with remaining parts taken from reference TRBV5-5 and TRBJ1-4, reads DAGVTQSPTHLIKTRGQQVTLRCSPISGHKSVSWYQQVLGQGPQFIFQYYEKEERGRGNFPDRFSARQFPNYSSELNVNALLLGDSALYLCASSSQGFPNEKLFFGSGTQLSVL.

V usage is TRBV18 and J usage is TRBJ2-3, with unresolved D. Germline CDR1 reads KGHSH; CDR2 reads LQKENI. Trimming pared 1 base from V and 5 bases from J, leaving 10 bases between. The CDR3 runs 14 residues. The CDR3 nucleotides are TGTGCCAGCTCACCACTACTCTTCGTAGATACGCAGTATTTT. Translation gives CASSPLLFVDTQYF.

This clone appeared once. The J gene is TRBJ2-1, the V gene TRBV20-1; tentatively, D is TRBD1 (5 bases). V was cut by 2 bases and J by 8 bases, with 7 bases left in between. Germline values: CDR1 DFQATT, CDR2 SNEGSKA (reference sequence). The length of the CDR3 is 11 residues. The CDR3 loop reads CSARRGYEQFF. The CDR3 DNA follows: TGCAGTGCTAGAAGGGGTTATGAGCAGTTCTTC.

The V call is TRBV5-1, the J call TRBJ1-1; a weak D match, TRBD1 (5 bases). From germline, CDR1 is SGHRS and CDR2 YFSETQ. V was shortened by 3 bases and J by 0 bases, with 12 bases between the two germline ends. This CDR3 is built from 15 residues. The CDR3 loop reads CASSWVTGLNTEAFF. The DNA of the CDR3 is TGCGCCAGCAGCTGGGTTACAGGCCTGAACACTGAAGCTTTCTTT.

CDR3 protein: CASSLGDRVEQYF. The CDR3 bases are TGTGCCAGCAGTTTAGGGGACAGGGTCGAGCAGTACTTC. This sequence joins TRBV12-3 or TRBV12-4 and TRBJ2-7, with 9 bases fitting TRBD1. Unmatched junction bases numbered 1, after V lost 1 base and J lost 6 bases. CDR3 length equals 13 residues.

The V and J genes are TRBV28 and TRBJ1-5; D perhaps matches TRBD1 (6 bases). The ends were cut back, 2 bases at V and 5 bases at J, with 19 bases in the middle. Looked up from germline, CDR1 is MDHEN and CDR2 is SYDVKM. The CDR3 has 17 residues. CDR3 protein: CASSLGWGQLGDQPQHF. The CDR3 DNA reads as TGTGCCAGCAGTTTAGGGTGGGGACAATTAGGGGATCAGCCCCAGCATTTT.

The genes are TRBV10-3 and TRBJ1-1, with D possibly matching TRBD1 (6 bases). This CDR3 contains 15 residues. V gave up 0 bases and J gave up 1 base, with 9 bases separating them. Germline-derived CDR1 and CDR2 are ENHRY and SYGVKD. DNA of the CDR3: TGTGCCATCAGTGAGTCTGGGGGACAGAACACTGAAGCTTTCTTT. Amino acids: CAISESGGQNTEAFF.

V gene TRBV20-1 combines with J gene TRBJ1-2; the D gene is possibly TRBD1 (6 bases). V was pared by 3 bases and J by 8 bases, with 19 bases between. The CDR3 contains 14 residues. CDR1 and CDR2 from the germline V gene are DFQATT and SNEGSKA (reference sequence). In DNA form, the CDR3 reads TGCAGTGCTAGTGTCACGGGCAGGGGATACGGCTACACCTTC. This codes for CSASVTGRGYGYTF.

There are many counts of this clone. The chain has TRBV9 and TRBJ2-3; D unclear. The CDR3 runs 14 residues. Trimming cost V 0 bases and J 1 base, with 6 bases left between them. CDR1 is SGDLS and CDR2 is YYNGEE in the germline V gene. The CDR3: CASSVDTGTDTQYF. The CDR3 DNA is TGTGCCAGCAGCGTAGACACAGGCACAGATACGCAGTATTTT. Full variable domain (missing parts from reference TRBV9 and TRBJ2-3): DSGVTQTPKHLITATGQRVTLRCSPRSGDLSVYWYQQSLDQGLQFLIQYYNGEERAKGNILERFSAQQFPDLHSELNLSSLELGDSALYFCASSVDTGTDTQYFGPGTRLTVL.

The V gene is TRBV28, the J gene TRBJ1-1; the match to TRBD1 covers 7 bases. Trimming at V came to 8 bases and at J to 4 bases, leaving 10 bases not matched to a gene. CDR1 and CDR2 from the germline V gene are MDHEN and SYDVKM. The CDR3 length is 14 residues. Here the CDR3 DNA reads TGTGCCAGCGGAGAGGGGGCGTCCCTCACTGAAGCTTTCTTT. Protein sequence: CASGEGASLTEAFF.

The V gene is TRBV28, the J gene TRBJ1-5; D is unclear. Germline values: CDR1 MDHEN, CDR2 SYDVKM. The ends were cut back, 1 base at V and 6 bases at J, with 13 bases in the middle. The length of the CDR3 is 15 residues. CDR3 amino acids: CASSLSNRYGQPQHF. The CDR3 DNA reads as TGTGCCAGCAGTTTATCCAACCGGTACGGTCAGCCCCAGCATTTT. Full variable domain (rest looked up from reference TRBV28 and TRBJ1-5): DVKVTQSSRYLVKRTGEKVFLECVQDMDHENMFWYRQDPGLGLRLIYFSYDVKMKEKGDIPEGYSVSREKKERFSLILESASTNQTSMYLCASSLSNRYGQPQHFGDGTRLSIL.

The V and J genes are TRBV24-1 and TRBJ1-2; 8 bases are shared with TRBD1. The CDR3 consists of 13 residues. J was trimmed by 8 bases and V by 4 bases; bases with no gene match: 5. The germline gives CDR1 KGHDR, CDR2 SFDVKD. CDR3: CATSDQGAGGYTF. CDR3 in DNA: TGTGCCACCAGTGACCAGGGGGCCGGCGGCTACACCTTC.

This clone occurred a few times. The chain is built from TRBV7-2 and TRBJ2-5; the D gene is possibly TRBD1 (6 bases). CDR3 length equals 17 residues. Per the germline V gene, CDR1 is SGHTA and CDR2 is FQGNSA. Trimming removed 1 base from V and 1 base from J, with 16 bases in between. CDR3 sequence reads: CASSLGGHMGPQETQYF. The CDR3 nucleotides are TGTGCCAGCAGCTTAGGGGGACATATGGGACCCCAAGAGACCCAGTACTTC.

The genes are TRBV4-2 and TRBJ1-3; D is uncertain. The CDR3 runs to 15 residues. V was trimmed by 6 bases and J by 3 bases, leaving 15 bases between them. Per the germline V gene, CDR1 is LGHNA and CDR2 is YNFKEQ. The CDR3 bases are TGTGCCAGCAGTCTCACTAGGGAGGGTGGAAACACCATATATTTT. It is translated as CASSLTREGGNTIYF.

The V gene is TRBV6-5, the J gene TRBJ1-2, with 8 nucleotides matching TRBD1. After removal of 6 bases from V and 3 bases from J, the junction contained 9 bases not matched to a gene. Germline CDR1 and CDR2: MNHEY and SVGAGI. This CDR3 region has 15 residues. In DNA, the CDR3 is TGTGCCAGCAGGGGCGCAGGGGGCGCAGACTATGGCTACACCTTC. Protein product: CASRGAGGADYGYTF.

This chain connects TRBV5-6 to TRBJ2-1, with 11 bases aligning to TRBD2. CDR1 SGHDT and CDR2 YYEEEE come from the germline V gene. This CDR3 is 15 amino acids long. Losses at the gene ends were 4 bases for V and 7 bases for J; bases not matched to a gene: 7. CDR3 sequence reads: CASSPGLAELNEQFF. In DNA form, the CDR3 reads TGTGCCAGCAGCCCGGGACTAGCGGAGCTAAATGAGCAGTTCTTC.

This clone has just one count. An end of the junction differs from the germline gene, which may be a read error. The chain recombines TRBV6-5 with TRBJ2-5, with 13 positions matching TRBD2. CDR1 is MNHEY and CDR2 is SVGAGI in the germline V gene. The CDR3 sequence is 15 residues long. CDR3: CASSYSITSGRALDF. Written as DNA, the CDR3 is TGTGCCAGCAGTTACTCGATTACTAGCGGGAGGGCCTTAGACTTC.

Note on this clone: An end of the junction differs from the germline gene, which may be a read error. This sequence joins TRBV5-1 and TRBJ2-1; 8 positions agree with TRBD2. Germline V gene sequence: CDR1 SGHRS, CDR2 YFSETQ. The CDR3 totals 17 residues. CDR3 DNA: TGCGCCCGCAGCGCTGGCCCCGGGGGGGGAGGCGGCAATGAGCAGTTCTTC. Translation gives CARSAGPGGGGGNEQFF.

V usage is TRBV7-9 and J usage is TRBJ1-1; D gene uncertain. Germline-derived CDR1 and CDR2 are SEHNR and FQNEAQ (reference sequence). The germline V and J ends were trimmed by 3 bases and 0 bases, with 17 bases remaining between them. This CDR3 region has 17 residues. CDR3 DNA: TGTGCCAGCAGCTTCAACGTCAGAAACCCGATGAACACTGAAGCTTTCTTT. Its translation is CASSFNVRNPMNTEAFF.

The V gene is TRBV4-2, the J gene TRBJ2-5, with D possibly being TRBD2 (5 bases). Germline assignment: CDR1 LGHNA and CDR2 YNFKEQ. The V end lost 0 bases, the J end lost 5 bases, and 13 bases lay between the germline ends. This CDR3 is built from 15 residues. CDR3 residues: CASSQDLRAEETQYF. The CDR3 coding sequence is TGTGCCAGCAGCCAAGATTTGAGGGCCGAGGAGACCCAGTACTTC.

The gene calls are TRBV30 and TRBJ2-3; the D is unclear. The CDR3 runs 13 residues. With 4 bases removed from V and 2 bases from J, the gap between germline ends came to 10 bases. Germline V gene sequence: CDR1 GTSNPN, CDR2 SVGIG (reference sequence). The chain's CDR3 is CAWNRGITDTQYF. CDR3 in DNA: TGTGCCTGGAATAGAGGAATCACAGATACGCAGTATTTT.

The chain employs TRBV30 and TRBJ1-2; D not certain. Germline V CDR1 and CDR2: GTSNPN, SVGIG (reference sequence). The ends were cut back, 3 bases at V and 5 bases at J, with 13 bases in the middle. The CDR3 spans 13 residues. This CDR3 reads CAWSFEGLYGYTF. CDR3 coding DNA: TGTGCCTGGAGCTTCGAGGGTTTGTATGGCTACACCTTC. Looking up the rest from reference TRBV30 and TRBJ1-2 gives the full variable domain: SQTIHQWPATLVQPVGSPLSLECTVEGTSNPNLYWYRQAAGRGLQLLFYSVGIGQISSEVPQNLSASRPQDRQFILSSKKLLLSDSGFYLCAWSFEGLYGYTFGSGTRLTVV.

The chain carries TRBV30 and TRBJ1-5, with 7 bases fitting TRBD1. This CDR3 is 18 amino acids long. The germline CDR1 and CDR2 sequences are GTSNPN and SVGIG (reference sequence). Losses at the gene ends were 0 bases for V and 0 bases for J; bases not matched to a gene: 11. The CDR3 region is CAWSVQGPTVDSNQPQHF. In DNA form, the CDR3 reads TGTGCCTGGAGTGTACAGGGGCCGACCGTTGATAGCAATCAGCCCCAGCATTTT.